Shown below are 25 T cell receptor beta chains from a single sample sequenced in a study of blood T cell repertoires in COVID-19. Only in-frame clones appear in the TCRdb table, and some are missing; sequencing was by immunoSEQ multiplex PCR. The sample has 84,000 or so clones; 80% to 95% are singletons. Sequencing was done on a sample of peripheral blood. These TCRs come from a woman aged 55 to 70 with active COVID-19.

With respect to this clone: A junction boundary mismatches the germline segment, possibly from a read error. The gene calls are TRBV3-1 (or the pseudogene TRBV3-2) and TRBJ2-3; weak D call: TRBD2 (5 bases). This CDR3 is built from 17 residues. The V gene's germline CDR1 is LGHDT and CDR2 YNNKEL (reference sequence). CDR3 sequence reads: CASSKELRADGTDTQYF. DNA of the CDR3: TGTGCCAGCAGCAAAGAGCTAAGAGCGGATGGCACAGATACGCAGTATTTT.

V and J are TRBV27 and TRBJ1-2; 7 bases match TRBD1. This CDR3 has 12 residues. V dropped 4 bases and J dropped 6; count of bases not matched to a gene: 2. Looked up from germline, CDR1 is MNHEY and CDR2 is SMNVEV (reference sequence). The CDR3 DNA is TGTGCCAGCAGTTCGACAGGGAATGGCTACACCTTC. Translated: CASSSTGNGYTF.

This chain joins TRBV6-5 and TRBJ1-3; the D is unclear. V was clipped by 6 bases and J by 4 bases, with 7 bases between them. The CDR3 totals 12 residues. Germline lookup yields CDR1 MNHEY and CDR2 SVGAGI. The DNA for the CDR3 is TGTGCCAGCAGGTTTCCAGGAAACACCATATATTTT. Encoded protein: CASRFPGNTIYF.

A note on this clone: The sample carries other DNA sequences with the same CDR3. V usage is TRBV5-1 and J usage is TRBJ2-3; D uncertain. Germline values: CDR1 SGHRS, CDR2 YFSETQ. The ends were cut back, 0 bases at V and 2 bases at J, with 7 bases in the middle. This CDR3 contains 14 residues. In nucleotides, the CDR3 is TGCGCCAGCAGCTTGGGGCAGGACACAGATACGCAGTATTTT. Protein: CASSLGQDTDTQYF.

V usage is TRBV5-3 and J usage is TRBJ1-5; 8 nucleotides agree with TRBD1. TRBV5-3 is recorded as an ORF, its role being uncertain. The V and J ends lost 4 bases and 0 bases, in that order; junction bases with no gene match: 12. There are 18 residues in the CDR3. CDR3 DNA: TGTGCCAGAAGCCTCTTCCGGGACAGGAGGTATAGCAATCAGCCCCAGCATTTT. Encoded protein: CARSLFRDRRYSNQPQHF.

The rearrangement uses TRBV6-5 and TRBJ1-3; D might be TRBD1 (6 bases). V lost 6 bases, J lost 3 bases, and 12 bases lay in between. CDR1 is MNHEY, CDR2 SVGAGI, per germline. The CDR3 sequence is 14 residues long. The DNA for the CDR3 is TGTGCCAGCAGGGGCACAGGGTTTGGAAACACCATATATTTT. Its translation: CASRGTGFGNTIYF.

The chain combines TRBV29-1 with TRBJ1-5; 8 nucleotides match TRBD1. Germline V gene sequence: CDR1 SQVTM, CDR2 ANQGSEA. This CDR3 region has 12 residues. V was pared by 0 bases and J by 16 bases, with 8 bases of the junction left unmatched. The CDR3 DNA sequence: TGCAGCGTTGAAGATCAGGCAGGGGGCTTCCATTTT. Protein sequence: CSVEDQAGGFHF.

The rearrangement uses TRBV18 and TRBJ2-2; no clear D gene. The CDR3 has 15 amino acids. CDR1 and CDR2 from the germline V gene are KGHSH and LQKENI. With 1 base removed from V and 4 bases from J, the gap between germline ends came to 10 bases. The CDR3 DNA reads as TGTGCCAGCTCACCACAGTCAGGAATCACCGGGGAGCTGTTTTTT. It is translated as CASSPQSGITGELFF.

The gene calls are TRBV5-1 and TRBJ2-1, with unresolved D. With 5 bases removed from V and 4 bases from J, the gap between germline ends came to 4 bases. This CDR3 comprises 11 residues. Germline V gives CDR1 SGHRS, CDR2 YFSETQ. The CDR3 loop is CASRQYNEQFF. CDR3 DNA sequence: TGCGCCAGCAGACAATACAATGAGCAGTTCTTC.

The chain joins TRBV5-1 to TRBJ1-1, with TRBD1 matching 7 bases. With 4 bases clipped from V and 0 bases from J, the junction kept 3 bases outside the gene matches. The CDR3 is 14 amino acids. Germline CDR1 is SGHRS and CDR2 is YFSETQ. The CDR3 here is CASSLGQVNTEAFF. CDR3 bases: TGCGCCAGCAGCCTAGGACAGGTGAACACTGAAGCTTTCTTT.

CDR3 amino acids: CASSTQGQGLSNSPLHF. CDR3 coding DNA: TGTGCCAGCAGTACTCAGGGACAGGGATTGAGTAATTCACCCCTCCACTTT. This sequence joins TRBV28 and TRBJ1-6; 9 nucleotides match TRBD1. Trimming at V came to 5 bases and at J to 6 bases, leaving 11 bases not matched to a gene. The CDR3 contains 17 residues. CDR1 MDHEN and CDR2 SYDVKM come from the germline V gene.

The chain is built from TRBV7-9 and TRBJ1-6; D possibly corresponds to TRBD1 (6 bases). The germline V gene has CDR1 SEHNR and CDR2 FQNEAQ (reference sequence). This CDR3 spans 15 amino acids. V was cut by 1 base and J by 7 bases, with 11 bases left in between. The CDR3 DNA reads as TGTGCCAGCAGCTTAGGGAGGACAGAAAATTCACCCCTCCACTTT. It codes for CASSLGRTENSPLHF.

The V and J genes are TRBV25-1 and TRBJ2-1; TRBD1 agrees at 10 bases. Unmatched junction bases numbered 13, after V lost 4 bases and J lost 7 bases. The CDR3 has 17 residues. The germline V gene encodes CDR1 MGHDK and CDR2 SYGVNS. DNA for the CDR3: TGTGCCAGCAGTGCCGGCGCCGGGGACAGGGGAGGGAATGAGCAGTTCTTC. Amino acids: CASSAGAGDRGGNEQFF.

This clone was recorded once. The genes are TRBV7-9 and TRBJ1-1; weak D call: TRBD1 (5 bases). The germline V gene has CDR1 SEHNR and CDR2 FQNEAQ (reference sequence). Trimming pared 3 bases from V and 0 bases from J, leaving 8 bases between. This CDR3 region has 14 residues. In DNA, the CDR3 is TGTGCCAGCAGCTTCAACAGGATGAACACTGAAGCTTTCTTT. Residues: CASSFNRMNTEAFF.

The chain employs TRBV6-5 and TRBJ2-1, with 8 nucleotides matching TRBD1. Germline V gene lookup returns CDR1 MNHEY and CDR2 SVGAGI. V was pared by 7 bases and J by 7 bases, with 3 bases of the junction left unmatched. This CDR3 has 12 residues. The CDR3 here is CASTGTGNEQFF. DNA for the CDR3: TGTGCCAGCACCGGGACAGGAAATGAGCAGTTCTTC.

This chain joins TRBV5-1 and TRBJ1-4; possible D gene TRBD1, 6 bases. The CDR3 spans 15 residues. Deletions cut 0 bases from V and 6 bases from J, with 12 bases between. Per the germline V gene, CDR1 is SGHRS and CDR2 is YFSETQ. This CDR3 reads CASSLAGGSDEKLFF. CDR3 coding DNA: TGCGCCAGCAGCTTGGCGGGGGGCTCCGATGAAAAACTGTTTTTT.

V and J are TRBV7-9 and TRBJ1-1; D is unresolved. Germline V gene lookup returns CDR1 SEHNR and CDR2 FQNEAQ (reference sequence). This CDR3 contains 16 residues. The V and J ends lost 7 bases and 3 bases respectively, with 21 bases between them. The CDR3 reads CASTTTGVHFDTEAFF. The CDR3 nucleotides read TGTGCCAGCACCACGACCGGGGTTCACTTTGACACTGAAGCTTTCTTT.

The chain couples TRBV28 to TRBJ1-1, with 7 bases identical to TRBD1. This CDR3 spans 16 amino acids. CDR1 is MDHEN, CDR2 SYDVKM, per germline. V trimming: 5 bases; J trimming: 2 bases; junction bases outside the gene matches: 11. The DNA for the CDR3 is TGTGCCAGCAGTCTCCCTACAGGGGCCGGAAACACTGAAGCTTTCTTT. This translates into CASSLPTGAGNTEAFF.

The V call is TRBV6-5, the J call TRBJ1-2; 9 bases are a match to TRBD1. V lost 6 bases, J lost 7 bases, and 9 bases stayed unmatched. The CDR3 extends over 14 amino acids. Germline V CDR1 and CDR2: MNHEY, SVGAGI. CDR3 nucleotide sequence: TGTGCCAGCAGGCGGGACAGGGATGTGGGTGGCTACACCTTC. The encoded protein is CASRRDRDVGGYTF.

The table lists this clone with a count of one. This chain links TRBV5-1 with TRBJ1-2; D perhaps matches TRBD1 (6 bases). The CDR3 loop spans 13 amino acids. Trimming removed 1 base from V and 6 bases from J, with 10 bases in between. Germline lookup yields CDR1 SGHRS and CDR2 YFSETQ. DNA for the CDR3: TGCGCCAGCAGCTTGTGGGCAGGGGATGGCTACACCTTC. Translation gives CASSLWAGDGYTF.

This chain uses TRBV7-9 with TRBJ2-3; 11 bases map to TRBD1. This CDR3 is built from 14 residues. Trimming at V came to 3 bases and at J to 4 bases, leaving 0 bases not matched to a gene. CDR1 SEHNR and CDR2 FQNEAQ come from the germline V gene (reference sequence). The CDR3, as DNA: TGTGCCAGCAGCTTGGGACAGGGGGCAGATACGCAGTATTTT. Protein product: CASSLGQGADTQYF.

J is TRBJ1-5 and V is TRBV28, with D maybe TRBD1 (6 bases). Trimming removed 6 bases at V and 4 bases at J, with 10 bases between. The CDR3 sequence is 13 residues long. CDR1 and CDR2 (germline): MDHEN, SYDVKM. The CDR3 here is CASSQQGNQPQHF. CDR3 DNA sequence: TGTGCCAGCAGCCAACAGGGAAATCAGCCCCAGCATTTT.

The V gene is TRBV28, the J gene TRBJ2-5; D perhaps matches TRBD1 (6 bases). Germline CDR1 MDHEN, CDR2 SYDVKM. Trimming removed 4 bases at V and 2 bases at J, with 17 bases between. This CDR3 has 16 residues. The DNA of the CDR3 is TGTGCCAGCAGTTGGGGGCATTCGTTGTTACAAGAGACCCAGTACTTC. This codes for CASSWGHSLLQETQYF.

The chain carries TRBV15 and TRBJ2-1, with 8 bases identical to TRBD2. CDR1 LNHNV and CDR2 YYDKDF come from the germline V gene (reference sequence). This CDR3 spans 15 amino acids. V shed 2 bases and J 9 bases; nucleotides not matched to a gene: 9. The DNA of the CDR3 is TGTGCCACCAGCAGAAGCGGGAGTATAAATTCTGAGCAGTTCTTC. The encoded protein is CATSRSGSINSEQFF.

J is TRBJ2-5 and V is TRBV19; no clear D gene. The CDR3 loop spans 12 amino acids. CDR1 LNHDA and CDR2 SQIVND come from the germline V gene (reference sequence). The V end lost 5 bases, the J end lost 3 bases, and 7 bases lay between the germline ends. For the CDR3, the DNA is TGTGCCAGTAGTTACAATAAAGAGACCCAGTACTTC. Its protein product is CASSYNKETQYF.